The rows below give T cell receptor beta chains drawn from one sample of a study of blood T cell repertoires in COVID-19. TCRdb's copy holds only in-frame clones and misses some; the assay was immunoSEQ multiplex PCR. Of 240,000 or so clones detected, 86% appear once; the ten largest clones hold approximately 13%. The sequencing sample was made of peripheral blood. These receptors were taken from a man of 80 years or more with acute or convalescent COVID-19. Both conserved end residues are part of each CDR3. The order of the fields is V gene, J gene, D gene, clone size, CDR3 protein, CDR3 DNA. The D gene is left open where the match is weak. The size field is filled for only some rows; it gives once, few, many or a size class.

TRBV27	TRBJ1-5	-	few	CASSITGSGQPQHF	TGTGCCAGCAGTATTACAGGGTCGGGTCAGCCCCAGCATTTT
TRBV5-1	TRBJ1-4	-	-	CASSPTGSNEKLFF	TGCGCCAGCAGCCCCACGGGGTCTAATGAAAAACTGTTTTTT
TRBV28	TRBJ1-1	TRBD1	-	CASSRPGQGVAEAFF	TGTGCCAGCAGCCGCCCGGGACAGGGGGTGGCTGAAGCTTTCTTT
TRBV24-1	TRBJ1-1	-	-	CATSDSRDFPRAEAFF	TGTGCCACCAGTGATTCTCGGGACTTCCCGAGGGCTGAAGCTTTCTTT
TRBV20-1	TRBJ2-5	-	-	CSAIRRGTQYF	TGCAGTGCTATCCGGCGGGGGACCCAGTACTTC
TRBV19	TRBJ1-6	-	-	CASSMGAYNSPLHF	TGTGCCAGTAGTATGGGAGCCTATAATTCACCCCTCCACTTT
TRBV6-2/TRBV6-3	TRBJ2-5	TRBD2	once	CASSWGTSGRSRETQYF	TGTGCCAGCAGTTGGGGGACTAGCGGGAGATCCAGGGAGACCCAGTACTTC
TRBV27	TRBJ1-2	TRBD1	-	CASRNRGFKDGYTF	TGTGCCAGCAGAAACAGGGGATTTAAGGATGGCTACACCTTC
TRBV9	TRBJ2-1	TRBD2	-	CASSSGLAYYNEQFF	TGTGCCAGCAGCTCCGGACTAGCCTACTACAATGAGCAGTTCTTC
TRBV6-5	TRBJ2-7	TRBD2	few	CASRGLATYEQYF	TGTGCCAGCAGGGGACTAGCGACCTACGAGCAGTACTTC
TRBV6-5	TRBJ2-7	-	-	CASSYSTGTYEQYF	TGTGCCAGCAGTTACTCGACAGGAACCTACGAGCAGTACTTC
TRBV18	TRBJ2-1	-	-	CASSPIRENNEQFF	TGTGCCAGCTCACCAATTCGAGAAAACAATGAGCAGTTCTTC
TRBV4-1	TRBJ2-7	TRBD2	-	CASSPTSGRTYEQYF	TGCGCCAGCAGCCCCACTAGCGGGAGGACCTACGAGCAGTACTTC
TRBV24-1	TRBJ2-5	TRBD2	-	CATSDGLAGGRETQYF	TGTGCCACCAGTGATGGATTAGCGGGAGGGCGGGAGACCCAGTACTTC
TRBV4-3	TRBJ1-5	TRBD1	-	CASSQDPWDRDAQPQHF	TGCGCCAGCAGCCAAGATCCTTGGGACAGGGATGCTCAGCCCCAGCATTTT
TRBV9	TRBJ1-4	-	-	CASSAHPDEKLFF	TGTGCCAGCAGCGCCCACCCGGATGAAAAACTGTTTTTT
TRBV28	TRBJ2-7	TRBD1	-	CASRLLGGGQGTYEQYF	TGTGCCAGTCGTCTTTTGGGTGGGGGACAGGGTACGTACGAGCAGTACTTC
TRBV28	TRBJ1-2	-	-	CASSRDIYGYTF	TGTGCCAGCAGTCGGGACATTTATGGCTACACCTTC
TRBV7-9	TRBJ1-1	-	-	CASSLAGASTEAFF	TGTGCCAGCAGCTTGGCAGGGGCGAGCACTGAAGCTTTCTTT
TRBV2	TRBJ1-5	TRBD1	-	CASSEYGTGGRSNQPQHF	TGTGCCAGCAGTGAATACGGGACAGGGGGGAGAAGCAATCAGCCCCAGCATTTT
TRBV20-1	TRBJ1-1	-	-	CSAQGGTEAFF	TGCAGTGCCCAAGGAGGTACTGAAGCTTTCTTT
TRBV2	TRBJ1-5	-	-	CASNPRQVNQPQHF	TGTGCCAGCAACCCCCGGCAGGTCAATCAGCCCCAGCATTTT
TRBV2	TRBJ2-1	TRBD2	-	CASRVTRTSGGNNEQFF	TGTGCCAGCAGGGTTACCCGGACTAGCGGGGGGAATAATGAGCAGTTCTTC
TRBV9	TRBJ2-1	-	-	CASSVGDSFSYNEQFF	TGTGCCAGCAGCGTAGGGGACTCCTTCTCCTACAATGAGCAGTTCTTC
TRBV5-5	TRBJ1-1	-	-	CASSPPGGPNTEAFF	TGTGCCAGCAGCCCCCCCGGGGGGCCGAACACTGAAGCTTTCTTT
TRBV5-8	TRBJ1-1	-	-	CASSLRGASEAFF	TGTGCCAGCAGCTTGCGTGGGGCCTCTGAAGCTTTCTTT
TRBV18	TRBJ1-2	TRBD1	-	CASSSRGPGGYTF	TGTGCCAGCTCAAGCAGGGGGCCGGGTGGCTACACCTTC
TRBV10-3	TRBJ1-4	-	-	CAISGGGPGTNEKLFF	TGTGCCATCAGTGGGGGGGGTCCCGGCACTAATGAAAAACTGTTTTTT
TRBV19	TRBJ2-3	TRBD1	-	CASSDRGRFGTDTQYF	TGTGCCAGTTCTGACAGGGGGCGGTTTGGCACAGATACGCAGTATTTT
TRBV14	TRBJ2-2	-	-	CASSQDNRNTGELFF	TGTGCCAGCAGCCAAGACAACAGAAACACCGGGGAGCTGTTTTTT
TRBV4-2	TRBJ2-3	TRBD2	-	CASSQGASGRDGTDTQYF	TGTGCCAGCAGCCAAGGGGCTAGCGGGCGGGACGGCACAGATACGCAGTATTTT
TRBV16	TRBJ1-4	TRBD1	-	CASSQMMGQNEKLFF	TGTGCCAGCAGCCAAATGATGGGACAGAATGAAAAACTGTTTTTT
TRBV4-1	TRBJ2-7	-	-	CASSQDERALSYEQYF	TGCGCCAGCAGCCAAGACGAGCGGGCCCTCTCCTACGAGCAGTACTTC
TRBV4-3	TRBJ2-7	TRBD1	-	CASSQEPGGRGYEQYF	TGCGCCAGCAGCCAGGAACCAGGGGGTCGAGGTTACGAGCAGTACTTC
TRBV19	TRBJ1-6	-	-	CASSPPGQHNSPLHF	TGTGCCAGTAGTCCACCGGGACAACATAATTCACCCCTCCACTTT
TRBV7-9	TRBJ1-5	TRBD1	few	CASSFAQGAENQPQHF	TGTGCCAGCAGCTTCGCCCAGGGGGCCGAGAATCAGCCCCAGCATTTT
TRBV11-2	TRBJ2-5	TRBD2	once	CASGRASGSRETQYF	TGTGCCAGTGGGAGGGCTAGCGGGTCTCGGGAGACCCAGTACTTC
TRBV20-1	TRBJ2-4	-	once	CSASRGNIIAKNIQYF	TGCAGTGCTAGTCGGGGGAACATTATTGCCAAAAACATTCAGTACTTC
TRBV27	TRBJ2-1	TRBD2	-	CASSLSGRMTNEQFF	TGTGCCAGCAGTTTAAGCGGGAGGATGACCAATGAGCAGTTCTTC
TRBV19	TRBJ2-2	-	-	CASSIEADTGELFF	TGTGCCAGTAGTATAGAGGCAGACACCGGGGAGCTGTTTTTT
TRBV19	TRBJ2-6	TRBD1	-	CASSIMRTGGAGANVLTF	TGTGCCAGTAGTATAATGAGGACAGGGGGTGCTGGGGCCAACGTCCTGACTTTC
TRBV10-3	TRBJ2-7	-	-	CAAQQGWSSYEQYF	TGTGCCGCCCAACAGGGTTGGAGCTCCTACGAGCAGTACTTC
TRBV7-9	TRBJ1-2	-	-	CASSLGTRSYGYTF	TGTGCCAGCAGCTTAGGTACACGCAGCTATGGCTACACCTTC
TRBV29-1	TRBJ1-2	-	-	CSVADSYGYTF	TGCAGCGTTGCGGACAGCTATGGCTACACCTTC